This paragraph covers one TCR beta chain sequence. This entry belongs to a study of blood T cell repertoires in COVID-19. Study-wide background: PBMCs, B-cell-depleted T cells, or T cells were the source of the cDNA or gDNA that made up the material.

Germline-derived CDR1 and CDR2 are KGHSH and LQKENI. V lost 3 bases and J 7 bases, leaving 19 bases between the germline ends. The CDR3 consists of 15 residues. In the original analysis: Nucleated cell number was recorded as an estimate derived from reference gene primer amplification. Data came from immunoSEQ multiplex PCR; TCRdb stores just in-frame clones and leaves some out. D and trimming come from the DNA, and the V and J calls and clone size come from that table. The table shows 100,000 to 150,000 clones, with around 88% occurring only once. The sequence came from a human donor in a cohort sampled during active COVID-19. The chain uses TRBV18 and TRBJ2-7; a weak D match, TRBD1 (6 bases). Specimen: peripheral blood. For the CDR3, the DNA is TGTGCCAGCTCACCGAACAGGGTCGGGGTGCGAGAGCAGTACTTC. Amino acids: CASSPNRVGVREQYF.